These 19 T cell receptor beta chains were sequenced from one sample in a study of blood T cell repertoires in COVID-19. Assay used: immunoSEQ multiplex PCR; TCRdb lists only in-frame clones, some missing. The profile shows a few hundred thousand clones, nearly 90% of them singletons. The sequenced sample consisted of peripheral blood. Every receptor here comes from a woman in her fifties or sixties with COVID-19, enrolled during active disease.

This clone occurred once. This sequence joins TRBV9 and TRBJ1-4; TRBD1 aligns across 8 bases. Germline V lookup: CDR1 SGDLS, CDR2 YYNGEE. The CDR3 is made up of 15 amino acids. Trimming took 3 bases from V and 5 from J; bases not matched to a gene: 6. The CDR3 protein is CASSERRTGNEKLFF. The CDR3 bases are TGTGCCAGCAGCGAACGACGGACAGGGAATGAAAAACTGTTTTTT.

This clone was observed a single time. The chain combines TRBV28 with TRBJ2-7; maybe TRBD1 (6 bases). Trimming stripped 5 bases from V and 2 bases from J, with 13 bases between. Germline CDR1 and CDR2: MDHEN and SYDVKM. The CDR3 runs 14 residues. Here the CDR3 DNA reads TGTGCCAGCAGTGCAGGGGCTAGGCCCTACGAGCAGTACTTC. It yields the protein CASSAGARPYEQYF.

This CDR3 reads CASSQNTQGYGYTF. The CDR3 DNA follows: TGTGCCAGCAGCCAAAACACACAGGGTTATGGCTACACCTTC. The J gene is TRBJ1-2, the V gene TRBV3-1 (or the pseudogene TRBV3-2), with D perhaps TRBD1 (6 bases). This CDR3 spans 14 amino acids. From germline, CDR1 is LGHDT and CDR2 YNNKEL (reference sequence). Trimming removed 2 bases from V and 5 bases from J, with 12 bases in between.

This chain uses TRBV30 with TRBJ2-7; 7 bases fit TRBD1. V gave up 3 bases and J gave up 3 bases; unmatched junction bases: 5. Germline assignment: CDR1 GTSNPN and CDR2 SVGIG (reference sequence). CDR3 length: 13 residues. CDR3 coding DNA: TGTGCCTGGAGCCGGGGACAGAACTACGAGCAGTACTTC. Translation: CAWSRGQNYEQYF. The full variable domain, completed using reference TRBV30 and TRBJ2-7, is SQTIHQWPATLVQPVGSPLSLECTVEGTSNPNLYWYRQAAGRGLQLLFYSVGIGQISSEVPQNLSASRPQDRQFILSSKKLLLSDSGFYLCAWSRGQNYEQYFGPGTRLTVT.

The rearrangement uses TRBV7-2 and TRBJ1-1, with D tentatively TRBD1 (6 bases). The germline V gene encodes CDR1 SGHTA and CDR2 FQGNSA. The V gene lost 5 bases and the J gene lost 1 base, with 14 bases spanning the gap. CDR3 size: 15 residues. The CDR3 reads CASSPTGGANTEAFF. The CDR3 bases are TGTGCCAGCAGCCCGACCGGGGGGGCGAACACTGAAGCTTTCTTT.

The gene calls are TRBV7-2 and TRBJ2-7, with 7 bases identical to TRBD1. The J segment lost 5 bases and the V segment lost 2 bases, leaving 6 bases of the junction unmatched. Per the germline V gene, CDR1 is SGHTA and CDR2 is FQGNSA. This CDR3 contains 14 residues. Here the CDR3 DNA reads TGTGCCAGCAGCTTAAGACAGGGCGGTCACGAGCAGTACTTC. It encodes CASSLRQGGHEQYF.

This clone came up a few times. The rearrangement uses TRBV4-1 and TRBJ1-2; the D gene is possibly TRBD1 (5 bases). Per the germline V gene, CDR1 is MGHRA and CDR2 is YSYEKL. CDR3 length equals 13 residues. Trimming left V 4 bases short and J 3 bases short, with 9 bases between. CDR3 in DNA: TGCGCCAGCAGCCCCTCGGGGGACTATGGCTACACCTTC. Protein sequence: CASSPSGDYGYTF.

This chain links TRBV27 with TRBJ2-7, with 10 bases identical to TRBD1. The CDR3 has 14 residues. CDR1 is MNHEY, CDR2 SMNVEV, per germline (reference sequence). V shed 3 bases and J 4 bases; nucleotides not matched to a gene: 3. CDR3 sequence (DNA): TGTGCCAGCAGTTTGGGACAGGGGAGGTACGAGCAGTACTTC. This gives the protein CASSLGQGRYEQYF.

The V and J genes are TRBV18 and TRBJ1-2; D is ambiguous. V shed 2 bases and J shed 3 bases, with 13 bases lying between them. The germline V gene has CDR1 KGHSH and CDR2 LQKENI. The length of the CDR3 is 15 residues. In DNA, the CDR3 is TGTGCCAGCTCACCAAGTTCGCGGATTGACTATGGCTACACCTTC. It yields the protein CASSPSSRIDYGYTF.

The chain couples TRBV19 to TRBJ2-3; 11 positions agree with TRBD1. The germline V gene has CDR1 LNHDA and CDR2 SQIVND (reference sequence). The trim removed 2 bases at V and 0 bases at J, leaving 13 bases unmatched. The CDR3 has 20 amino acids. The CDR3 sequence is CASSIFSVGTGGASTDTQYF. The CDR3 region has the DNA TGTGCCAGTAGTATATTTAGTGTTGGGACAGGGGGGGCTAGCACAGATACGCAGTATTTT.

This clone was seen a single time. V is TRBV19 and J is TRBJ2-3; D is uncertain. CDR1 and CDR2 (germline): LNHDA, SQIVND (reference sequence). CDR3 length equals 13 residues. Trimming cost V 0 bases and J 5 bases, with 6 bases left between them. For the CDR3, the DNA is TGTGCCAGTAGTATAGAGACGGGAGATACGCAGTATTTT. It specifies CASSIETGDTQYF.

The chain joins TRBV19 to TRBJ2-1, with 8 bases matching TRBD1. There are 15 residues in the CDR3. Germline lookup yields CDR1 LNHDA and CDR2 SQIVND (reference sequence). The J segment lost 10 bases and the V segment lost 5 bases, leaving 13 bases of the junction unmatched. The CDR3, as DNA: TGTGCCAGTAGTTCCGCGGACAGGGTAAAATGGGAGCAGTTCTTC. Its protein is CASSSADRVKWEQFF.

This clone was found once. The chain employs TRBV5-6 and TRBJ2-7; the match to TRBD2 covers 10 bases. CDR1 and CDR2 from the germline V gene are SGHDT and YYEEEE. The CDR3 runs 16 residues. Trimming took 4 bases from V and 0 from J; bases not matched to a gene: 7. The CDR3 DNA reads as TGTGCCAGCAGCCCTCGACTAGCGGGTTCCTCCTACGAGCAGTACTTC. Translated: CASSPRLAGSSYEQYF.

V gene TRBV3-1 (or the pseudogene TRBV3-2) combines with J gene TRBJ1-1; D gene unclear. Germline lookup yields CDR1 LGHDT and CDR2 YNNKEL (reference sequence). V was clipped by 4 bases and J by 2 bases, with 17 bases between them. This CDR3 has 16 residues. The CDR3 loop reads CASSPGESQVNTEAFF. The CDR3 region has the DNA TGTGCCAGCAGCCCCGGTGAGTCGCAAGTTAACACTGAAGCTTTCTTT.

This clone has more than one count but fewer than ten. One end of the junction is discordant with germline, which a read error may explain. The genes are TRBV5-4 and TRBJ2-7, with TRBD2 matching 8 bases. Germline assignment: CDR1 SGHNT and CDR2 YYREEE (reference sequence). The CDR3 is made up of 15 amino acids. Written as DNA, the CDR3 is TGTGCCAGCAGCTCCCCGGGGACTAGTTCCTCCGAGCAGTACTTC. As protein: CASSSPGTSSSEQYF.

The count of this clone is one. The chain uses TRBV30 and TRBJ1-6; 9 bases match TRBD1. The CDR3 spans 13 residues. V gave up 5 bases and J gave up 7 bases; unmatched junction bases: 3. Germline CDR1 and CDR2: GTSNPN and SVGIG (reference sequence). CDR3 residues: CAWGTGTNSPLHF. The CDR3 DNA reads TGTGCCTGGGGGACAGGGACGAATTCACCCCTCCACTTT.

V gene TRBV4-3 combines with J gene TRBJ1-3, with 9 bases lining up with TRBD1. Germline V gene sequence: CDR1 LGHNA, CDR2 YSLEER. Trimming took 0 bases from V and 2 from J; bases not matched to a gene: 5. This CDR3 spans 17 amino acids. CDR3 DNA sequence: TGCGCCAGCAGCCAAGATCTGAACAGGGGGCCTGGAAACACCATATATTTT. Residues: CASSQDLNRGPGNTIYF.

The chain combines TRBV6-2 or TRBV6-3 with TRBJ1-5; 9 nucleotides match TRBD1. Trimming cost V 4 bases and J 7 bases; bases outside gene matches: 8. Per the germline V gene, CDR1 is MNHEY and CDR2 is SVGEGT. The CDR3 totals 15 residues. The CDR3 coding sequence is TGTGCCAGCAGTTTTCCCGGGACAGGGAACCAGCCCCAGCATTTT. Translating it yields CASSFPGTGNQPQHF.

V usage is TRBV7-2 and J usage is TRBJ1-1; 8 nucleotides align to TRBD1. Looked up from germline, CDR1 is SGHTA and CDR2 is FQGNSA. The CDR3 consists of 14 residues. V lost 5 bases and J lost 4; bases outside the gene matches: 6. This chain's CDR3 is CASSQITGGTEAFF. CDR3 DNA sequence: TGTGCCAGCAGCCAGATCACAGGGGGCACTGAAGCTTTCTTT.